The rows below give T cell receptor beta chains drawn from one sample of a study of T cells in Graves' hyperthyroidism and ophthalmopathy. TCRdb analysed the multiplex PCR reads with MiXCR anew, one entry per CDR3 protein. The table records 300,000 to 400,000 distinct CDR3 sequences, approximately 17% of them present only once. Sequencing was carried out using blood. The origin of the receptors is a man aged 18 to 35 with Graves' ophthalmopathy. Each CDR3 is given without its conserved first and last residue. The D gene is left open where the match is weak.

V gene: TRBV27; J gene: TRBJ2-2; D gene: NA; CDR3 length: 10; CDR3 protein: ASSLSFGELF
V gene: TRBV12-3/TRBV12-4; J gene: TRBJ1-1; D gene: NA; CDR3 length: 14; CDR3 protein: ASSPRGILPNTEAF
V gene: TRBV15; J gene: TRBJ1-1; D gene: NA; CDR3 length: 14; CDR3 protein: ATSGGATVGRTEAF
V gene: TRBV18; J gene: TRBJ2-1; D gene: NA; CDR3 length: 11; CDR3 protein: ASSPPTYNEQF
V gene: TRBV12-3/TRBV12-4; J gene: TRBJ2-3; D gene: TRBD2; CDR3 length: 12; CDR3 protein: ASSFRAGGAEQY
V gene: TRBV3-1; J gene: TRBJ1-2; D gene: NA; CDR3 length: 11; CDR3 protein: ASSQPGPDGYT
V gene: TRBV2; J gene: TRBJ2-1; D gene: NA; CDR3 length: 12; CDR3 protein: ASNQQGGPGEQF
V gene: TRBV7-3; J gene: TRBJ2-3; D gene: TRBD2; CDR3 length: 12; CDR3 protein: ASSETGTSGGRY
V gene: TRBV7-8; J gene: TRBJ2-7; D gene: NA; CDR3 length: 13; CDR3 protein: ASSLEGRVAPKQY
V gene: TRBV5-1; J gene: TRBJ2-5; D gene: NA; CDR3 length: 12; CDR3 protein: ASSSAGDWETQY
V gene: TRBV29-1; J gene: TRBJ2-5; D gene: NA; CDR3 length: 10; CDR3 protein: SVLGGLETQY
V gene: TRBV12-3/TRBV12-4; J gene: TRBJ2-2; D gene: NA; CDR3 length: 13; CDR3 protein: ASSPGTETTGELF
V gene: TRBV2; J gene: TRBJ2-1; D gene: TRBD1; CDR3 length: 14; CDR3 protein: ASNWPGTGVYNEQF
V gene: TRBV19; J gene: TRBJ1-5; D gene: TRBD1; CDR3 length: 12; CDR3 protein: ASRKTGGNQPQH
V gene: TRBV27; J gene: TRBJ2-1; D gene: NA; CDR3 length: 14; CDR3 protein: ASSLAGPGSYNEQF
V gene: TRBV20-1; J gene: TRBJ1-5; D gene: NA; CDR3 length: 12; CDR3 protein: SAPIQASNQPQH
V gene: TRBV19; J gene: TRBJ1-5; D gene: NA; CDR3 length: 16; CDR3 protein: ASSIAGGAGGSNQPQH
V gene: TRBV28; J gene: TRBJ2-7; D gene: NA; CDR3 length: 12; CDR3 protein: ASSQTGFLYEQY
V gene: TRBV2; J gene: TRBJ2-1; D gene: TRBD1; CDR3 length: 13; CDR3 protein: ASRAGTGVYNEQF
V gene: TRBV27; J gene: TRBJ2-5; D gene: NA; CDR3 length: 13; CDR3 protein: ASRGWQSKQETQY
V gene: TRBV12-3/TRBV12-4; J gene: TRBJ1-5; D gene: NA; CDR3 length: 14; CDR3 protein: ASSLGVLLSNQPQH
V gene: TRBV10-3; J gene: TRBJ2-1; D gene: TRBD1; CDR3 length: 13; CDR3 protein: AISPGTGTYNEQF
V gene: TRBV7-2; J gene: TRBJ1-2; D gene: NA; CDR3 length: 10; CDR3 protein: ASSLGTYGYT
V gene: TRBV7-8; J gene: TRBJ1-1; D gene: NA; CDR3 length: 13; CDR3 protein: ASSWRDTRNTEAF
V gene: TRBV7-9; J gene: TRBJ1-5; D gene: NA; CDR3 length: 11; CDR3 protein: ASSSDTNQPQH
V gene: TRBV6-1; J gene: TRBJ2-7; D gene: NA; CDR3 length: 12; CDR3 protein: ASSRDHVGYEQY
V gene: TRBV5-6; J gene: TRBJ2-5; D gene: TRBD1; CDR3 length: 13; CDR3 protein: ASSDTGTGFETQY
V gene: TRBV10-1; J gene: TRBJ1-6; D gene: NA; CDR3 length: 11; CDR3 protein: ASSEAVKSPLH
V gene: TRBV12-3/TRBV12-4; J gene: TRBJ1-2; D gene: NA; CDR3 length: 13; CDR3 protein: ASSLVVSPTTGYT
V gene: TRBV9; J gene: TRBJ2-7; D gene: NA; CDR3 length: 12; CDR3 protein: ASSVAKSSYEQY
V gene: TRBV6-1; J gene: TRBJ1-2; D gene: TRBD1; CDR3 length: 10; CDR3 protein: ASGGQGYGYT
V gene: TRBV12-3/TRBV12-4; J gene: TRBJ1-1; D gene: NA; CDR3 length: 13; CDR3 protein: ASSQDGTRNTEAF
V gene: TRBV11-1; J gene: TRBJ2-7; D gene: TRBD1; CDR3 length: 13; CDR3 protein: ASSKIGTGSYEQY
V gene: TRBV27; J gene: TRBJ1-2; D gene: TRBD1; CDR3 length: 13; CDR3 protein: ASSPWDRVDYGYT
V gene: TRBV28; J gene: TRBJ1-1; D gene: NA; CDR3 length: 10; CDR3 protein: AIRRVNTEAF
V gene: TRBV3-1; J gene: TRBJ2-5; D gene: NA; CDR3 length: 10; CDR3 protein: ASSPGGETQY
V gene: TRBV10-2; J gene: TRBJ1-4; D gene: NA; CDR3 length: 17; CDR3 protein: ASLGPEPIRHPNNEKLF
V gene: TRBV18; J gene: TRBJ1-5; D gene: NA; CDR3 length: 14; CDR3 protein: ASSPNGRYSNQPQH
V gene: TRBV9; J gene: TRBJ2-1; D gene: TRBD2; CDR3 length: 13; CDR3 protein: ASSKLAGGGNEQF
V gene: TRBV9; J gene: TRBJ1-4; D gene: NA; CDR3 length: 14; CDR3 protein: ASSVTPGVSNEKLF
V gene: TRBV6-4; J gene: TRBJ2-3; D gene: TRBD2; CDR3 length: 16; CDR3 protein: ASSVQPSGYPSTDTQY
V gene: TRBV3-1; J gene: TRBJ1-2; D gene: NA; CDR3 length: 13; CDR3 protein: ASSPRPGRGYGYT
V gene: TRBV7-9; J gene: TRBJ1-1; D gene: NA; CDR3 length: 12; CDR3 protein: ASSLETGNTEAF
V gene: TRBV18; J gene: TRBJ2-7; D gene: NA; CDR3 length: 11; CDR3 protein: ASSTTDSYEQY
V gene: TRBV2; J gene: TRBJ2-7; D gene: TRBD2; CDR3 length: 12; CDR3 protein: ASSEIGGAYEQY